These T cell receptor beta chains were read from a single sample in a study of beta chain features in type 1 diabetes. Method: immunoSEQ multiplex PCR; TCRdb's copy keeps in-frame clones and lacks some. The profile shows about 370,000 clones, about 14% of them singletons. The source material was naive CD4+ T cells from blood. The receptors come from a woman between 18 and 29 years old in good health. The CDR3 runs from the conserved cysteine through the conserved F or W. The D gene is left open where the match is weak. Not every row has a clone size; where given, it reads once, few, many or a size class.

D gene: TRBD2; J gene: TRBJ2-1; clone size: NA; V gene: TRBV4-2; CDR3 DNA: TGTGCCAGCAGCCACGGCCTAGCGGTCTCCTACAATGAGCAGTTCTTC; CDR3 protein: CASSHGLAVSYNEQFF
D gene: NA; J gene: TRBJ1-1; clone size: few; V gene: TRBV7-2; CDR3 DNA: TGTGCCAGCACCCCGTCCGGGAACACTGAAGCTTTCTTT; CDR3 protein: CASTPSGNTEAFF
D gene: NA; J gene: TRBJ2-7; clone size: few; V gene: TRBV18; CDR3 DNA: TGTGCCAGCTCACCACAGGGGCACGAGCAGTACTTC; CDR3 protein: CASSPQGHEQYF
D gene: NA; J gene: TRBJ1-2; clone size: few; V gene: TRBV11-2; CDR3 DNA: TGTGCCAGCAGCTTAGACAGGGCCTATGGCTACACCTTC; CDR3 protein: CASSLDRAYGYTF
D gene: TRBD1; J gene: TRBJ2-2; clone size: NA; V gene: TRBV5-4; CDR3 DNA: TGTGCCAGCAGCGGGGGACAGGTCGGGGAGCTGTTTTTT; CDR3 protein: CASSGGQVGELFF
D gene: TRBD1; J gene: TRBJ1-2; clone size: NA; V gene: TRBV18; CDR3 DNA: TGTGCCAGCTCACCGGACAGGGGTGGGTTTCGGAATGGCTACACCTTC; CDR3 protein: CASSPDRGGFRNGYTF
D gene: NA; J gene: TRBJ2-7; clone size: NA; V gene: TRBV7-8; CDR3 DNA: TGTGCCAGCAGCCGGAGCTCCTACGAGCAGTACTTC; CDR3 protein: CASSRSSYEQYF
D gene: TRBD1; J gene: TRBJ2-5; clone size: NA; V gene: TRBV7-7; CDR3 DNA: TGTGCCAGCAGCTCCACAGGGGCCGGGGAGACCCAGTACTTC; CDR3 protein: CASSSTGAGETQYF
D gene: TRBD2; J gene: TRBJ2-3; clone size: few; V gene: TRBV5-4; CDR3 DNA: TGTGCCAGCAGCATTACTAGCGGGAGGGCGGGAGATACGCAGTATTTT; CDR3 protein: CASSITSGRAGDTQYF
D gene: NA; J gene: TRBJ1-2; clone size: few; V gene: TRBV15; CDR3 DNA: TGTGCCACCAGCAGAGACGGGACAAGGGGCTACACCTTC; CDR3 protein: CATSRDGTRGYTF
D gene: TRBD1; J gene: TRBJ1-2; clone size: few; V gene: TRBV27; CDR3 DNA: TGTGCCAGCAGAGGACAGGGCTACTATGGCTACACCTTC; CDR3 protein: CASRGQGYYGYTF
D gene: TRBD1; J gene: TRBJ1-5; clone size: NA; V gene: TRBV7-9; CDR3 DNA: TGTGCCAGCAGCCTCGAAGGGGGCGCGGCTCAGCCCCAGCATTTT; CDR3 protein: CASSLEGGAAQPQHF
D gene: TRBD2; J gene: TRBJ2-1; clone size: NA; V gene: TRBV6-5; CDR3 DNA: TGTGCCAGCAGTTACCGACTAGCGGGGGCTAGTGAGCAGTTCTTC; CDR3 protein: CASSYRLAGASEQFF
D gene: NA; J gene: TRBJ2-3; clone size: NA; V gene: TRBV19; CDR3 DNA: TGTGCCAGTAGGAGGGGCCGCGGACAGACCTTCACAGATACGCAGTATTTT; CDR3 protein: CASRRGRGQTFTDTQYF
D gene: NA; J gene: TRBJ2-2; clone size: few; V gene: TRBV9; CDR3 DNA: TGTGCCAGCAGCGTTGGTAGCCTGGCGAACACCGGGGAGCTGTTTTTT; CDR3 protein: CASSVGSLANTGELFF
D gene: NA; J gene: TRBJ2-7; clone size: NA; V gene: TRBV7-9; CDR3 DNA: TGTGCCAGCTCGGGGGGACAGGAGTCCTACGAGCAGTACTTC; CDR3 protein: CASSGGQESYEQYF
D gene: TRBD1; J gene: TRBJ1-1; clone size: few; V gene: TRBV29-1; CDR3 DNA: TGCAGCGTTGAAGTACCGGGACAGGGAGACACTGAAGCTTTCTTT; CDR3 protein: CSVEVPGQGDTEAFF
D gene: TRBD2; J gene: TRBJ2-4; clone size: NA; V gene: TRBV4-1; CDR3 DNA: TGCGCCAGCAGCCAAGGGCAAGCGGGAAGGAACATTCAGTACTTC; CDR3 protein: CASSQGQAGRNIQYF
D gene: TRBD2; J gene: TRBJ2-1; clone size: NA; V gene: TRBV28; CDR3 DNA: TGTGCCAGCAGTAGCGGGAGTGAGGCTTTTGAGCAGTTCTTC; CDR3 protein: CASSSGSEAFEQFF
D gene: NA; J gene: TRBJ1-2; clone size: NA; V gene: TRBV11-2; CDR3 DNA: TGTGCCAGCAGCTTAATAAGGACAGTCTATGGCTACACCTTC; CDR3 protein: CASSLIRTVYGYTF
D gene: TRBD1; J gene: TRBJ2-6; clone size: NA; V gene: TRBV29-1; CDR3 DNA: TGCAGCGTCAAGTTGGGACAGTTCAAATCTGGGGCCAACGTCCTGACTTTC; CDR3 protein: CSVKLGQFKSGANVLTF
D gene: NA; J gene: TRBJ1-2; clone size: NA; V gene: TRBV7-9; CDR3 DNA: TGTGCCAGCAGCCGAAGACAAGTTCTGAATGGCTACACCTTC; CDR3 protein: CASSRRQVLNGYTF
D gene: NA; J gene: TRBJ2-7; clone size: few; V gene: TRBV4-1; CDR3 DNA: TGCGCCAGCAGCCAAGATAGCCTAGCTCACGAGCAGTACTTC; CDR3 protein: CASSQDSLAHEQYF
D gene: NA; J gene: TRBJ2-1; clone size: few; V gene: TRBV29-1; CDR3 DNA: TGCAGCGTGAGCCCCCGCCTCCTGGACTCTGAGCAGTTCTTC; CDR3 protein: CSVSPRLLDSEQFF
D gene: TRBD2; J gene: TRBJ2-3; clone size: few; V gene: TRBV29-1; CDR3 DNA: TGCAGCGCCACTCTTTTACTAGCGGGAGGAGCAGATACGCAGTATTTT; CDR3 protein: CSATLLLAGGADTQYF
D gene: TRBD1; J gene: TRBJ2-7; clone size: few; V gene: TRBV30; CDR3 DNA: TGTGCCTTCCAGCCAGGGGGTCGGCAGTACTTC; CDR3 protein: CAFQPGGRQYF
D gene: TRBD1; J gene: TRBJ2-3; clone size: NA; V gene: TRBV18; CDR3 DNA: TGTGCCAGCTCACCATGGGGACAGACAGAATACACAGATACGCAGTATTTT; CDR3 protein: CASSPWGQTEYTDTQYF
D gene: TRBD2; J gene: TRBJ2-1; clone size: few; V gene: TRBV28; CDR3 DNA: TGTGCCAGCAGCCCTCTCGGGCCGGGAGGAACTCACAATGAGCAGTTCTTC; CDR3 protein: CASSPLGPGGTHNEQFF
D gene: NA; J gene: TRBJ2-3; clone size: NA; V gene: TRBV5-4; CDR3 DNA: TGTGCCAGCAGCTTGGCGAAGAGAGCCACAGATACGCAGTATTTT; CDR3 protein: CASSLAKRATDTQYF
D gene: NA; J gene: TRBJ1-2; clone size: NA; V gene: TRBV30; CDR3 DNA: TGTGCCTGGACCTATATGGCGGACTATGGCTACACCTTC; CDR3 protein: CAWTYMADYGYTF
D gene: NA; J gene: TRBJ2-7; clone size: few; V gene: TRBV7-2; CDR3 DNA: TGTGCCAGCAGCTTAGATCTCGGAGGATACGAGCAGTACTTC; CDR3 protein: CASSLDLGGYEQYF
D gene: TRBD1; J gene: TRBJ1-4; clone size: few; V gene: TRBV29-1; CDR3 DNA: TGCAGCGTGGGGGGACAGCGGAATGAAAAACTGTTTTTT; CDR3 protein: CSVGGQRNEKLFF
D gene: NA; J gene: TRBJ2-5; clone size: NA; V gene: TRBV5-1; CDR3 DNA: TGCGCCAGCAGCAAAGGTGGAGGGAGTTTAGAGACCCAGTACTTC; CDR3 protein: CASSKGGGSLETQYF
D gene: TRBD1; J gene: TRBJ1-1; clone size: NA; V gene: TRBV5-1; CDR3 DNA: TGCGCCAGCAGCTTCTTGGACAGGGGAATGATCACTGAAGCTTTCTTT; CDR3 protein: CASSFLDRGMITEAFF
D gene: NA; J gene: TRBJ2-1; clone size: few; V gene: TRBV28; CDR3 DNA: TGTGCCAGCAGTCCCACAGGGAACTCCTACAATGAGCAGTTCTTC; CDR3 protein: CASSPTGNSYNEQFF
D gene: TRBD2; J gene: TRBJ2-1; clone size: few; V gene: TRBV11-2; CDR3 DNA: TGTGCCAGCACCAGGACTAGCGGGAGTACACACAATGAGCAGTTCTTC; CDR3 protein: CASTRTSGSTHNEQFF
D gene: TRBD2; J gene: TRBJ2-7; clone size: once; V gene: TRBV10-3; CDR3 DNA: TGTGCCATCAAGGCCAGACTAGCGGAGGCCTACGAGCAGTACTTC; CDR3 protein: CAIKARLAEAYEQYF
D gene: NA; J gene: TRBJ2-7; clone size: few; V gene: TRBV27; CDR3 DNA: TGTGCCAGCAGTTTCCACAGGCACGAGCAGTACTTC; CDR3 protein: CASSFHRHEQYF
D gene: TRBD2; J gene: TRBJ2-3; clone size: few; V gene: TRBV4-2; CDR3 DNA: TGTGCCAGCAGCCACCGGACTAGCGGGAGTCGGGGCGGAGATACGCAGTATTTT; CDR3 protein: CASSHRTSGSRGGDTQYF
D gene: NA; J gene: TRBJ2-5; clone size: few; V gene: TRBV29-1; CDR3 DNA: TGCAGCGTTGTCAGTCTAGCCCGGAAGACCCAGTACTTC; CDR3 protein: CSVVSLARKTQYF
D gene: TRBD2; J gene: TRBJ2-7; clone size: NA; V gene: TRBV27; CDR3 DNA: TGTGCCACTAAATGGACTAGCGCTTCCTACGAGCAGTACTTC; CDR3 protein: CATKWTSASYEQYF
D gene: NA; J gene: TRBJ2-7; clone size: few; V gene: TRBV2; CDR3 DNA: TGTGCCAGCAGGATTGTGGGAGGAACCTACGAGCAGTACTTC; CDR3 protein: CASRIVGGTYEQYF
D gene: NA; J gene: TRBJ1-3; clone size: NA; V gene: TRBV15; CDR3 DNA: TGTGCCACCAGCAGAGATCCGGGGATCTCTGGAAACACCATATATTTT; CDR3 protein: CATSRDPGISGNTIYF
D gene: TRBD1; J gene: TRBJ2-1; clone size: NA; V gene: TRBV6-5; CDR3 DNA: TGTGCCAGCAGAAAGAGACAGGGCAACGAGCAGTTCTTC; CDR3 protein: CASRKRQGNEQFF
D gene: NA; J gene: TRBJ2-4; clone size: NA; V gene: TRBV5-1; CDR3 DNA: TGCGCCAGCAGCTTGGGACAGCAAAACATTCAGTACTTC; CDR3 protein: CASSLGQQNIQYF
D gene: NA; J gene: TRBJ2-7; clone size: NA; V gene: TRBV6-5; CDR3 DNA: TGTGCCAGCAGCCGGGGAGGACACGGCGAGCAGTACTTC; CDR3 protein: CASSRGGHGEQYF
D gene: TRBD1; J gene: TRBJ1-5; clone size: NA; V gene: TRBV7-8; CDR3 DNA: TGTGCCAGCAGCGGGGGACAGCCGATTAATCAGCCCCAGCATTTT; CDR3 protein: CASSGGQPINQPQHF
D gene: NA; J gene: TRBJ2-1; clone size: few; V gene: TRBV28; CDR3 DNA: TGTGCCAGCATCCTCGGTTCGGTGGGCTTGAATGAGCAGTTCTTC; CDR3 protein: CASILGSVGLNEQFF
D gene: NA; J gene: TRBJ2-3; clone size: few; V gene: TRBV12-5; CDR3 DNA: TGTGCTAGTGGTTTGGTCAGGGGGGTAGGCACAGATACGCAGTATTTT; CDR3 protein: CASGLVRGVGTDTQYF
D gene: NA; J gene: TRBJ2-5; clone size: few; V gene: TRBV18; CDR3 DNA: TGTGCCAGCTCACCACCGAACAGGGCGCCTCTAAATCCCCAAGAGACCCAGTACTTC; CDR3 protein: CASSPPNRAPLNPQETQYF
D gene: TRBD1; J gene: TRBJ1-2; clone size: NA; V gene: TRBV30; CDR3 DNA: TGTGCCTGGGACAGGGTGTTCTATGGCTACACCTTC; CDR3 protein: CAWDRVFYGYTF
D gene: TRBD1; J gene: TRBJ1-1; clone size: NA; V gene: TRBV7-9; CDR3 DNA: TGTGCCAGCAGCCCCCGTGGGACAGGGGGAAAGGGGATGAACACTGAAGCTTTCTTT; CDR3 protein: CASSPRGTGGKGMNTEAFF
D gene: TRBD2; J gene: TRBJ2-7; clone size: few; V gene: TRBV29-1; CDR3 DNA: TGCAGCGTTAGGACTAGCGGGATAGACTCCTACGAGCAGTACTTC; CDR3 protein: CSVRTSGIDSYEQYF
D gene: NA; J gene: TRBJ2-1; clone size: few; V gene: TRBV28; CDR3 DNA: TGTGCCAGCACTTGGGGGACAAACTACAATGAGCAGTTCTTC; CDR3 protein: CASTWGTNYNEQFF
D gene: TRBD2; J gene: TRBJ2-4; clone size: NA; V gene: TRBV18; CDR3 DNA: TGTGCCAGCGGGGAGGGCGAAGAAAACATTCAGTACTTC; CDR3 protein: CASGEGEENIQYF
D gene: NA; J gene: TRBJ2-5; clone size: few; V gene: TRBV7-2; CDR3 DNA: TGTGCCAGCAGCTTAGCCGGGAGAGGCGAGACCCAGTACTTC; CDR3 protein: CASSLAGRGETQYF
D gene: NA; J gene: TRBJ1-1; clone size: few; V gene: TRBV30; CDR3 DNA: TGTGCCTGGAGTTCCGCCAGGATGAACACTGAAGCTTTCTTT; CDR3 protein: CAWSSARMNTEAFF